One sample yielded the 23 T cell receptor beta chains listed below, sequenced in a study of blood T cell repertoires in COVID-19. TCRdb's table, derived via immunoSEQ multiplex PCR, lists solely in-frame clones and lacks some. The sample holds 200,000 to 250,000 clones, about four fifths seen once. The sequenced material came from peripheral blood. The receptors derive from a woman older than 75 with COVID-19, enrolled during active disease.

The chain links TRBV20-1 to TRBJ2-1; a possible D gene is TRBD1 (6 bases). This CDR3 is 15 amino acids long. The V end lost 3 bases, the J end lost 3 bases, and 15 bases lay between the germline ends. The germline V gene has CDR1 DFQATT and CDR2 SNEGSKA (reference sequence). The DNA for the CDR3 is TGCAGTGCTAGTAAAGGGGGTCCTCTCTACAATGAGCAGTTCTTC. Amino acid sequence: CSASKGGPLYNEQFF.

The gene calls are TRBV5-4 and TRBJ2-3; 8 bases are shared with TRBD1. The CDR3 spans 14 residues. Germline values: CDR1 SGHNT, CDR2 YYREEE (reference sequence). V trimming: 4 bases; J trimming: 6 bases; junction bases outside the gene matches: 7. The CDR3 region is CASSLDRGRDTQYF. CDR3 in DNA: TGTGCCAGCAGCCTAGACAGGGGCCGGGATACGCAGTATTTT. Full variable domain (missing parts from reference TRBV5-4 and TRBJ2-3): ETGVTQSPTHLIKTRGQQVTLRCSSQSGHNTVSWYQQALGQGPQFIFQYYREEENGRGNFPPRFSGLQFPNYSSELNVNALELDDSALYLCASSLDRGRDTQYFGPGTRLTVL.

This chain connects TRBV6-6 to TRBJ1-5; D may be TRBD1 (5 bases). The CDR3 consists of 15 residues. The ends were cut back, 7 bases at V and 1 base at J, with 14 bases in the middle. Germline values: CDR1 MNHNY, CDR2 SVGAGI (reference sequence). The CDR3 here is CASKRGEGSNQPQHF. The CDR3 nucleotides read TGTGCCAGCAAGCGAGGGGAGGGAAGCAATCAGCCCCAGCATTTT.

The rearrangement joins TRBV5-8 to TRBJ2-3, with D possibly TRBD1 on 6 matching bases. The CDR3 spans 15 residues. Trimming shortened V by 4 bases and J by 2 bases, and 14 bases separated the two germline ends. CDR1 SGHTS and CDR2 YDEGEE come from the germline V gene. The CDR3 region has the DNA TGTGCCAGCAGCAGACAGGTTCTTACCACAGATACGCAGTATTTT. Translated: CASSRQVLTTDTQYF.

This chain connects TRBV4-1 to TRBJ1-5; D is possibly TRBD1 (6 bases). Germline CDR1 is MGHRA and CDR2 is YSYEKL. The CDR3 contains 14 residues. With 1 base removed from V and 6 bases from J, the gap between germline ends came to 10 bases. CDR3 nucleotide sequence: TGCGCCAGCAGCCAAGGAGGGGGGGCTCAGCCCCAGCATTTT. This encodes CASSQGGGAQPQHF.

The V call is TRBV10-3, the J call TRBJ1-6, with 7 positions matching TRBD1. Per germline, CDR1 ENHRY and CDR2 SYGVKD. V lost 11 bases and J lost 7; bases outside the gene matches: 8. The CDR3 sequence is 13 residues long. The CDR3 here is CAVAGQSNSPLHF. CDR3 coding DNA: TGTGCCGTCGCGGGACAGTCCAATTCACCCCTCCACTTT.

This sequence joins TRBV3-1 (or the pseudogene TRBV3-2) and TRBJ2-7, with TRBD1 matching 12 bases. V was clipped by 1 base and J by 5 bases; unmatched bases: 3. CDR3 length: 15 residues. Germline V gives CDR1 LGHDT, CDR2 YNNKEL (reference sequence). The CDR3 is CASSQVGTGGDEQYF. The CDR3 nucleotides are TGTGCCAGCAGCCAAGTGGGGACAGGGGGCGACGAGCAGTACTTC.

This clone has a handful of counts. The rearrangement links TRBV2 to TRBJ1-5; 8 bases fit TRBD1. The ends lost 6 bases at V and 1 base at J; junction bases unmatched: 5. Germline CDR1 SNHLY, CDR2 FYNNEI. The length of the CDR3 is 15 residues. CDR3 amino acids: CASRVDRGSNQPQHF. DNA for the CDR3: TGTGCCAGCAGAGTCGACAGGGGAAGCAATCAGCCCCAGCATTTT.

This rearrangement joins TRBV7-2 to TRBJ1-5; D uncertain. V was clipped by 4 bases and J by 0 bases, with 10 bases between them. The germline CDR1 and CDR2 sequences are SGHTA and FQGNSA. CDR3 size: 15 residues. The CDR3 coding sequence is TGTGCCAGCAGCTCTTCGGGATATAGCAATCAGCCCCAGCATTTT. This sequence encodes CASSSSGYSNQPQHF.

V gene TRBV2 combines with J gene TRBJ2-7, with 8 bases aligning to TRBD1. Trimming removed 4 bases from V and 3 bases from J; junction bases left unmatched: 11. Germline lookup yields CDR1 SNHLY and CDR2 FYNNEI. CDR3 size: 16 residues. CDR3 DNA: TGTGCCAGCAGTGCTCGTAGGACAGGGTCCTACTACGAGCAGTACTTC. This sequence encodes CASSARRTGSYYEQYF.

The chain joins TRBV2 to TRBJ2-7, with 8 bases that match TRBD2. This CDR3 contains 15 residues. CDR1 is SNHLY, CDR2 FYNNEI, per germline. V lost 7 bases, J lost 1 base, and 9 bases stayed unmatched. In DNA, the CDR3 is TGTGCCAGCATCGGGGGGGGCGGCGGTTCCTACGAGCAGTACTTC. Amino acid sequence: CASIGGGGGSYEQYF.

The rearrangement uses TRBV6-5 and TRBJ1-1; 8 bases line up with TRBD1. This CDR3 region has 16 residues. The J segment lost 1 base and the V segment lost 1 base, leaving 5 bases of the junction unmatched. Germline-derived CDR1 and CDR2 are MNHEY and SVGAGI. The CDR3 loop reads CASSYLAGGKNTEAFF. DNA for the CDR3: TGTGCCAGCAGTTACTTGGCAGGGGGCAAGAACACTGAAGCTTTCTTT.

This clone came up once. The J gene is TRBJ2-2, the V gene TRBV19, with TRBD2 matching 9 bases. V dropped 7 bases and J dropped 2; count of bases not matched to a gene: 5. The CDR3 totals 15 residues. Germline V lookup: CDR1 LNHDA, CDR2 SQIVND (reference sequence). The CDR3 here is CASKAGGSNTGELFF. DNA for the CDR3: TGTGCCAGTAAGGCGGGAGGGTCAAACACCGGGGAGCTGTTTTTT.

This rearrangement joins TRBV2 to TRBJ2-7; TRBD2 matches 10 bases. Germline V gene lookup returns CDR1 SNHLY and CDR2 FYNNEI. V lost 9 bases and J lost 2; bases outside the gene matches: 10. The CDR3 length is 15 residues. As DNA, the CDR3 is TGTGCCAGGTCCGTTCTAGCGGGAGCCACCTACGAGCAGTACTTC. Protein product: CARSVLAGATYEQYF.

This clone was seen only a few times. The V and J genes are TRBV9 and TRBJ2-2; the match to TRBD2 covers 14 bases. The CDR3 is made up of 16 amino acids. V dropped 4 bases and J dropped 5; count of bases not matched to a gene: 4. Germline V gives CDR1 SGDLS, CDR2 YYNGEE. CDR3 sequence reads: CASSPGLAGATGELFF. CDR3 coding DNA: TGTGCCAGCAGCCCGGGACTAGCGGGAGCTACCGGGGAGCTGTTTTTT.

CDR3 bases: TGTGCCAGCAGCCCCCAGGGCCCGGCGATCTACGAGCAGTACTTC. Its protein is CASSPQGPAIYEQYF. This chain connects TRBV5-6 to TRBJ2-7, with D maybe TRBD1 (5 bases). The length of the CDR3 is 15 residues. CDR1 and CDR2 (germline): SGHDT, YYEEEE. Trimming took 4 bases from V and 3 from J, leaving 17 bases between them.

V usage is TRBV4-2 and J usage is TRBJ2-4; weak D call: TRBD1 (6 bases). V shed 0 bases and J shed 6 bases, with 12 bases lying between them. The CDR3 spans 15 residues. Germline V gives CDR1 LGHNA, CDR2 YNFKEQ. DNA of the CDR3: TGTGCCAGCAGCCAAGAACCCGGACAGTCAAACATTCAGTACTTC. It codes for CASSQEPGQSNIQYF.

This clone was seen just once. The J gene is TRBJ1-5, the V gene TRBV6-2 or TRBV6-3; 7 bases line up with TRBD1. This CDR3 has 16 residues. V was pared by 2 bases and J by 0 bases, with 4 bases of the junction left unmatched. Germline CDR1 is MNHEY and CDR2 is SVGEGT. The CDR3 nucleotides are TGTGCCAGCAGTTACGGGGCAGGGGGTAGCAATCAGCCCCAGCATTTT. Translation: CASSYGAGGSNQPQHF.

CDR3 DNA sequence: TGTGCCAGCAGTGAACTGGCGGGACAGGGGAATCAGCCCCAGCATTTT. As protein: CASSELAGQGNQPQHF. The gene calls are TRBV2 and TRBJ1-5, with 10 bases that match TRBD1. The CDR3 length is 16 residues. Germline V gene lookup returns CDR1 SNHLY and CDR2 FYNNEI. V lost 2 bases to trimming and J lost 4 bases; unmatched junction nucleotides: 5.

CDR3 nucleotides: TGTGCCAGCAGCATAACCCGGGGTTCCTACGAGCAGTACTTC. It codes for CASSITRGSYEQYF. The chain combines TRBV11-2 with TRBJ2-7; D is perhaps TRBD2 (5 bases). V was shortened by 5 bases and J by 1 base, with 12 bases between the two germline ends. Germline CDR1 is SGHAT and CDR2 is FQNNGV. The CDR3 contains 14 residues.

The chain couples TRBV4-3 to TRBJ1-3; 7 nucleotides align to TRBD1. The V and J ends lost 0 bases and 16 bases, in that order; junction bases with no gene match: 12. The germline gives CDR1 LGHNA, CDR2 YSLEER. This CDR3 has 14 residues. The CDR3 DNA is TGCGCCAGCAGCCAAGACGTTACTTGGGGACAGTGGTATTTT. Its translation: CASSQDVTWGQWYF.

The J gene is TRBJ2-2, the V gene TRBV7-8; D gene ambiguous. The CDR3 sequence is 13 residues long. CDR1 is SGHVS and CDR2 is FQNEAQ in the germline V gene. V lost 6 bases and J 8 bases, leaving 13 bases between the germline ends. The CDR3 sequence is CASRFRGSGELFF. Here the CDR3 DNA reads TGTGCCAGCAGGTTCCGAGGATCGGGGGAGCTGTTTTTT.

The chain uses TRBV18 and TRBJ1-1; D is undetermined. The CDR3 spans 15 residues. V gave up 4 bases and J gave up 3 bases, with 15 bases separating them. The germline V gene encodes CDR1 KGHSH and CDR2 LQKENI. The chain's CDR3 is CASSLAYGGDTEAFF. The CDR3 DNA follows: TGTGCCAGCTCACTCGCGTATGGCGGAGACACTGAAGCTTTCTTT.